Each of the 6 T cell receptor beta chains below was sequenced from the same sample in a study of post-analysis software for immune sequencing data. Broader study findings: TRBV segments more frequent in patients than in controls numbered five and included TRBV5-6, TRBV5-1 and TRBV20-1.

No cognate antigen is known for these TCRs. Presence of unique molecular identifiers characterized the TCR beta cDNA libraries. TCRdb processed the PCR reads anew with MiXCR; each CDR3 protein has one entry. The sample lists approximately 690,000 distinct CDR3 sequences, over 45% occurring once. Input material: blood. The receptors come from a girl aged 2-10 years with multiple sclerosis.

Of note for this clonotype: A read error may account for a junction end that differs from germline. The rearrangement links TRBV20-1 to TRBJ2-5, with TRBD2 matching 11 bases. Germline CDR1 reads DFQATT; CDR2 reads SNEGSKA (reference sequence). The CDR3 has 14 amino acids. Written as DNA, the CDR3 is TGCAGTGCCGGAAGACTAGCGGGACAAGAGGCCCAGTACTTC. Translation: CSAGRLAGQEAQYF.

The J gene is TRBJ2-3, the V gene TRBV13; D possibly uses TRBD1 or TRBD2 (5 bases each). The V end lost 5 bases, the J end lost 3 bases, and 9 bases lay between the germline ends. Looked up from germline, CDR1 is PRHDT and CDR2 is FYEKMQ (reference sequence). The CDR3 runs 13 residues. The CDR3 here is CASSIGTTDTQYF. The CDR3 region has the DNA TGTGCCAGCAGCATCGGGACGACAGATACGCAGTATTTT.

This rearrangement joins TRBV12-3 or TRBV12-4 to TRBJ2-1; D not resolved. This CDR3 has 12 residues. Trimming stripped 2 bases from V and 8 bases from J, with 7 bases between. CDR3 bases: TGTGCCAGCAGTTTACTAGAGGATGAGCAGTTCTTC. This codes for CASSLLEDEQFF.

This chain joins TRBV4-1 and TRBJ2-1, with 8 bases matching TRBD2. The CDR3 length is 15 residues. Germline V gives CDR1 MGHRA, CDR2 YSYEKL. J lost 9 bases, V lost 3 bases, and 10 bases had no gene match. The CDR3 DNA sequence: TGCGCCAGCAGCCATTCGGGACTAGTCCAGGGTGAGCAGTTCTTC. Its translation is CASSHSGLVQGEQFF.

The V and J genes are TRBV10-3 and TRBJ2-1; TRBD2 matches at 12 bases. The trim removed 7 bases at V and 4 bases at J, leaving 5 bases unmatched. CDR1 and CDR2 from the germline V gene are ENHRY and SYGVKD. CDR3 length equals 15 residues. The CDR3 loop is CAIMRLAGVYNEQFF. The CDR3 DNA is TGTGCCATCATGAGACTAGCGGGAGTGTACAATGAGCAGTTCTTC.

This clonotype has a handful of counts. The chain combines TRBV12-3 or TRBV12-4 with TRBJ1-1; possible D gene TRBD1, 6 bases. The CDR3 totals 12 residues. V was shortened by 7 bases and J by 7 bases, with 13 bases between the two germline ends. This CDR3 is CASTPQGNEAFF. Here the CDR3 DNA reads TGTGCCAGCACCCCTCAGGGGAATGAAGCTTTCTTT.